These 14 T cell receptor beta chains originate from one sample sequenced in a study of T cells in Graves' hyperthyroidism and ophthalmopathy. Regions amplified from RNA transcripts were the TCR beta CDR3 regions. The HTBI primer set drove a first-round RT-PCR of the TCR CDR3. TCRdb re-called the multiplex PCR reads through MiXCR, storing one row per CDR3 protein. This sample has under 200,000 distinct CDR3 sequences, with about 9% found just once. Input material: blood. The receptors derive from a woman under 30 with Graves' hyperthyroidism that later progressed to Graves' ophthalmopathy.

At least ten counts were recorded for this clonotype. The chain carries TRBV28 and TRBJ2-3, with TRBD1 matching 7 bases. Per the germline V gene, CDR1 is MDHEN and CDR2 is SYDVKM. The length of the CDR3 is 13 residues. V gave up 2 bases and J gave up 11 bases; unmatched junction bases: 7. The CDR3 is CASSLGQGVGQYF. The CDR3 bases are TGTGCCAGCAGTTTAGGCCAGGGGGTGGGGCAGTATTTT. Full variable domain (remainder filled in from reference TRBV28 and TRBJ2-3): DVKVTQSSRYLVKRTGEKVFLECVQDMDHENMFWYRQDPGLGLRLIYFSYDVKMKEKGDIPEGYSVSREKKERFSLILESASTNQTSMYLCASSLGQGVGQYFGPGTRLTVL.

This clonotype was detected many times. This sequence joins TRBV11-2 and TRBJ2-7; the D gene is possibly TRBD1 (5 bases). V shed 1 base and J shed 8 bases, with 15 bases lying between them. Germline V gene sequence: CDR1 SGHAT, CDR2 FQNNGV. The CDR3 is made up of 14 amino acids. As DNA, the CDR3 is TGTGCCAGCAGCTTAGGTGGGGCCGGTTACCAGCAGTACTTC. Its protein product is CASSLGGAGYQQYF.

This clonotype was detected ten times or more. This chain uses TRBV12-3 or TRBV12-4 with TRBJ1-2, with 7 bases aligning to TRBD1. The CDR3 is 13 residues long. J lost 3 bases, V lost 6 bases, and 4 bases had no gene match. The chain's CDR3 is CASRSTGDYGYTF. CDR3 in DNA: TGTGCCAGCAGATCTACAGGGGACTATGGCTACACCTTC.

The rearrangement joins TRBV25-1 to TRBJ2-3; unclear D gene. The germline CDR1 and CDR2 sequences are MGHDK and SYGVNS. The ends were cut back, 2 bases at V and 1 base at J, with 10 bases in the middle. CDR3 length: 15 amino acids. The CDR3 bases are TGTGCCAGCAGTGAAATCGGTGAGGGCACAGATACGCAGTATTTT. This codes for CASSEIGEGTDTQYF. The full variable domain, rest sourced from reference TRBV25-1 and TRBJ2-3, is EADIYQTPRYLVIGTGKKITLECSQTMGHDKMYWYQQDPGMELHLIHYSYGVNSTEKGDLSSESTVSRIRTEHFPLTLESARPSHTSQYLCASSEIGEGTDTQYFGPGTRLTVL.

This clonotype occurred many times. The genes are TRBV28 and TRBJ2-7, with 11 bases that match TRBD2. The CDR3 is 16 amino acids. Germline CDR1 MDHEN, CDR2 SYDVKM. V was pared by 3 bases and J by 2 bases, with 6 bases of the junction left unmatched. DNA of the CDR3: TGTGCCAGCAGTTTTAAGGGACTAGCGGAAACCTACGAGCAGTACTTC. Protein product: CASSFKGLAETYEQYF.

J is TRBJ2-2 and V is TRBV14, with 8 bases that match TRBD2. Germline V lookup: CDR1 SGHDN, CDR2 FVKESK. The CDR3 totals 16 residues. V dropped 4 bases and J dropped 6; count of bases not matched to a gene: 10. This CDR3 is CASSLNGLAGPGELFF. The CDR3 DNA reads as TGTGCCAGCAGCCTCAACGGGCTAGCGGGCCCCGGGGAGCTGTTTTTT.

This clonotype was recorded at least ten times. The chain combines TRBV20-1 with TRBJ1-2; D perhaps matches TRBD1 (5 bases). V dropped 4 bases and J dropped 4 bases, with 7 bases sitting between them. Germline values: CDR1 DFQATT, CDR2 SNEGSKA (reference sequence). The CDR3 loop spans 11 amino acids. This CDR3 is CSATGPYGYTF. CDR3 DNA sequence: TGCAGTGCTACGGGGCCCTATGGCTACACCTTC.

This clonotype has just a few counts. This rearrangement joins TRBV5-1 to TRBJ2-1; perhaps TRBD2 as D (6 bases). Germline V gives CDR1 SGHRS, CDR2 YFSETQ. The CDR3 consists of 16 residues. Trimming left V 5 bases short and J 4 bases short, with 19 bases between. CDR3 sequence: CASSLPRDSLYNEQFF. CDR3 DNA sequence: TGCGCCAGCAGTTTGCCCCGGGACTCCCTTTACAATGAGCAGTTCTTC. Drawing the rest from reference TRBV5-1 and TRBJ2-1, the complete variable domain is KAGVTQTPRYLIKTRGQQVTLSCSPISGHRSVSWYQQTPGQGLQFLFEYFSETQRNKGNFPGRFSGRQFSNSRSEMNVSTLELGDSALYLCASSLPRDSLYNEQFFGPGTRLTVL.

This clonotype was found a few times. Relative to the germline gene, one junction end is altered; a read error may explain this. This chain connects TRBV18 to TRBJ1-1, with D possibly being TRBD1 (5 bases). CDR1 is KGHSH and CDR2 is LQKENI in the germline V gene. The CDR3 contains 14 residues. The CDR3: CASLQDRKNTETFF. In DNA, the CDR3 is TGTGCCAGCTTACAGGACCGAAAAAACACTGAAACTTTCTTT.

At least ten counts were recorded for this clonotype. The J gene is TRBJ2-5, the V gene TRBV7-9; 8 bases line up with TRBD2. This CDR3 spans 18 amino acids. Germline lookup yields CDR1 SEHNR and CDR2 FQNEAQ (reference sequence). Trimming removed 0 bases from V and 4 bases from J; junction bases left unmatched: 13. DNA of the CDR3: TGTGCCAGCAGCTTAGCGCTGATAGCGGGATGGGGCAGAGAGACCCAGTACTTC. Translating gives CASSLALIAGWGRETQYF.

This clonotype was seen repeatedly, ten times or more. The chain links TRBV27 to TRBJ2-2; no clear D. Germline-derived CDR1 and CDR2 are MNHEY and SMNVEV (reference sequence). V was pared by 2 bases and J by 6 bases, with 4 bases between. This CDR3 has 12 amino acids. The CDR3 loop is CASSLMSGELFF. As DNA, the CDR3 is TGTGCCAGCAGTTTAATGTCCGGGGAGCTGTTTTTT.

This clonotype was detected many times. V and J are TRBV27 and TRBJ2-2; D is unclear. Germline CDR1 is MNHEY and CDR2 is SMNVEV (reference sequence). V dropped 4 bases and J dropped 7 bases, with 4 bases sitting between them. The length of the CDR3 is 11 residues. For the CDR3, the DNA is TGTGCCAGCAGTTCGATCGGGGAGCTGTTTTTT. Translating gives CASSSIGELFF.

This clonotype was counted many times. J is TRBJ1-5 and V is TRBV12-3 or TRBV12-4, with TRBD1 as a possible D gene (6 bases). CDR3 length equals 15 residues. V was pared by 1 base and J by 7 bases, with 14 bases between. CDR3 sequence: CASSLDGGGGQPQHF. The CDR3 DNA sequence: TGTGCCAGCAGTTTAGATGGGGGCGGCGGCCAGCCCCAGCATTTT.

This clonotype was seen repeatedly, ten times or more. The chain carries TRBV6-1 and TRBJ2-5, with D tentatively TRBD1 or TRBD2 (5 bases each). CDR3 length: 15 residues. CDR1 is MNHNS and CDR2 is SASEGT in the germline V gene. The V end was cut by 6 bases, the J end by 5 bases, with 19 bases between. The CDR3 protein is CASSTGILVAETQYF. The CDR3 coding sequence is TGTGCCAGCAGCACAGGAATACTAGTTGCCGAGACCCAGTACTTC.